The sequence of this T cell receptor beta chain was determined in a study of T cells in Graves' hyperthyroidism and ophthalmopathy. Study-level results: Ophthalmopathy prediction by the model preceded onset by a median approximately 6.9 months. A 13 V-J model separated ophthalmopathy from stable hyperthyroidism.

Amplified TCR beta CDR3 regions came from RNA transcripts. HTBI primers were used for first-round RT-PCR of the TCR CDR3. TCRdb ran MiXCR on the multiplex PCR reads and lists one entry per CDR3 protein. This repertoire shows about 350,000 distinct CDR3 sequences, less than 20% found once; its top ten account for about 14%. Exclusions: uncontrolled infection, other autoimmune disease, pregnancy, lactation. With 3 bases clipped from V and 8 bases from J, the junction kept 7 bases outside the gene matches. This CDR3 has 16 residues. This clonotype was detected once. No antigen is known for it. Input material: blood. The V and J genes are TRBV12-3 or TRBV12-4 and TRBJ2-1; 13 nucleotides line up with TRBD2. The origin of this receptor is a woman in her forties with Graves' ophthalmopathy. In DNA form, the CDR3 reads TGTGCCAGCAGTTTGCAGGGACTAGCGGGAAACTATGAGCAGTTCTTC. Residues: CASSLQGLAGNYEQFF.